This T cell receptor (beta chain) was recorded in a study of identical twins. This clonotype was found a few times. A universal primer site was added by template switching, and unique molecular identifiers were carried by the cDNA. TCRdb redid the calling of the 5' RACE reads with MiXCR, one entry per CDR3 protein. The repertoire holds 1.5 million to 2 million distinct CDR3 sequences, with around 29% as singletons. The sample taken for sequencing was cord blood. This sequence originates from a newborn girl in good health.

In DNA, the CDR3 is TGTGCCAGCAGCCAAGATAGGGACAGGGAATCCGGCTACACCTTC. Translated: CASSQDRDRESGYTF. V is TRBV14 and J is TRBJ1-2, with 9 bases lining up with TRBD1. CDR3 length: 15 amino acids. The germline V gene encodes CDR1 SGHDN and CDR2 FVKESK. V shed 0 bases, J shed 8 bases, and the junction held 7 bases outside the gene matches.